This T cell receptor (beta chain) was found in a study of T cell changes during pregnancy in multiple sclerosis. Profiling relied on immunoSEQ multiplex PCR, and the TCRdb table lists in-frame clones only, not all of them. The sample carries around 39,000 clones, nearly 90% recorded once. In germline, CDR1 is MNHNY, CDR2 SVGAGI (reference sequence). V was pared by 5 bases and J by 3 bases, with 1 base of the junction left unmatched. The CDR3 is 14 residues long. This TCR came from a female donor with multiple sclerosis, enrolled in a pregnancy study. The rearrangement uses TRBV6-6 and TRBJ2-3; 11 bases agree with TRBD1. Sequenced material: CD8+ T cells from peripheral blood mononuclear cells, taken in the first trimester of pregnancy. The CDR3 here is CASSGQGATDTQYF. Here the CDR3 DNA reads TGTGCCAGCAGTGGACAGGGGGCGACAGATACGCAGTATTTT.